The subject of this entry is one T cell receptor (beta chain). Its antigen target is currently unknown. Per-base quality was not reported, and no clone a single base away is much larger than it. Libraries came from PCR. DNA from cultured CD4+ T cells was subjected to TCR sequencing with the Oncomine TCR Beta short-read assay at the Johns Hopkins FTIC core. The QIAamp micro DNA kit was used to extract genomic DNA from the cultured CD4+ T cells. The Oncomine TCR Beta libraries from cultured CD4+ T cells were pooled using unique dual indexes and then sequenced on an Illumina iSeq 100. From the authors' description of their analysis: Non-productive sequences were filtered out, and CDR3s that did not start with C, did not end with F or W, or were shorter than 7 amino acids were discarded. The MANAFEST web application identified antigen-specific clonotypes by comparing peptide-stimulated wells against reference wells and other culture wells. An FDR below 0.05, an odds ratio above 5, and a productive frequency above 0.1% in at least two of three replicate wells were required for clones to be considered positive. Clonotypes that were significantly expanded in both SARS-CoV-2 spike wells and at least one common cold coronavirus spike condition were defined as cross-reactive. CDR3 homology was assessed with Levenshtein distances (stringdist) and unrooted phylogenetic trees (ape) in R version 3.6.1. TCRdb reprocessed the public reads (quality trimming at Q25 with fastp, clone calling with MiXCR) and kept in-frame beta chains. Each entry is one CDR3 protein sequence, shown with its most common DNA and genes. TCRdb assigned the V and J calls; the authors' analysis was not used. The sample contains about 16,000 distinct CDR3 sequences, 36% of them found a single time. The top ten hold approximately 25% of the sample.

This specimen's treatment or condition label, interpreted: roughly 11-day PBMC culture with coronavirus spike peptide pools or control peptides (ViraFEST assay). To expand antigen-specific T cells with peptide pools and then pick out the expanded clonotypes through TCR sequencing, the study relied on the ViraFEST assay. Negative nucleocapsid antibody tests before and after vaccination confirmed that the healthy vaccine recipients had no prior SARS-CoV-2 infection. Each well held millions of PBMCs cultured in IMDM containing roughly 5% human AB serum and approximately 9.4 IU/ml IL-2, with 8.5 to 10 ug/ml peptide pools added. On days 3 and 7, half of the culture medium was replaced with fresh IL-2-containing medium. Once the cells had been in culture for around nine days, the EasySep CD4+ T cell isolation kit was used to isolate CD4+ T cells by negative selection. Ficoll-Paque Plus gradient centrifugation was used to isolate PBMCs from whole blood, and the isolated PBMCs were then either used fresh or cryopreserved at -140C. In general, triplicate wells were set up for every culture condition.

This specimen comes from a study of vaccination and CD4 T cells after COVID-19 (dated by TCRdb to the early 2020s). About the investigation overall: The convalescent cohort comprised six males and four females, including two Hispanic individuals, seven Caucasians, two Asians and one multiracial person. Culture stimuli were overlapping spike peptide pools from SARS-CoV-2 and from the common cold coronaviruses HCoV-NL63, HCoV-OC43 and HCoV-229E. Participants got two doses of the Pfizer-BioNTech BNT162b2 vaccine (n=8) or two doses of the Moderna mRNA-1273 vaccine (n=2). In over 8 COVID-19 convalescent patients and several infection-naive healthy vaccine recipients, the spike-specific CD4+ TCR repertoire before mRNA vaccination was compared with the repertoire after mRNA vaccination. Post-vaccine blood samples were obtained a median of approximately 74 days after the second vaccine dose, with a range of about 14 to 241 days. Post-COVID blood samples from convalescent patients were collected a median of roughly 100 days after diagnosis, with a range of about 35 to 180 days. In control cultures, a CEFX viral epitope pool was used as positive control, an HIV-1 Nef peptide pool was used as negative control, or no peptide was added. What the work shows at the level of the full study, not this receptor alone: The median number of SARS-CoV-2-reactive clonotypes rose from roughly 20 after infection to 35 to 45 after vaccination, but the change was not significant. Among the post-vaccine SARS-CoV-2-reactive clones in convalescent patients, a median approximately 90% showed up only after vaccination, which suggests vaccine-specific priming. Only a relatively small number of convalescent patients were included in the study, and early timepoints following natural infection were not analyzed. Nearly all vaccine-specific clones in convalescent patients (304 of 307) were mono-reactive for SARS-CoV-2 spike rather than cross-reactive with common cold coronaviruses.

Trimming costs V 6 bases and J 3 bases, and their ends lie 13 bases apart. Reading from cysteine to phenylalanine, the CDR3 counts 13 amino acids. Here the CDR3 DNA is all that survives: 39 bases in frame from base 1. The germline V gene encodes CDR1 DFQATT and CDR2 SNEGSKA (reference sequence). This sequence was found in a human donor who received a COVID-19 vaccine. The input for sequencing was CD4+ T cells from blood, cultured in vitro, taken before SARS-CoV-2 vaccination. The V gene is TRBV20-1 and the J gene is TRBJ2-3; TRBD1 is possibly the D segment (6 matching bases). The CDR3 corresponds to CSAQRTGTDTQYF. The DNA sequence is given as TGCAGTGCGCAGAGAACAGGGACAGATACGCAGTATTTT.